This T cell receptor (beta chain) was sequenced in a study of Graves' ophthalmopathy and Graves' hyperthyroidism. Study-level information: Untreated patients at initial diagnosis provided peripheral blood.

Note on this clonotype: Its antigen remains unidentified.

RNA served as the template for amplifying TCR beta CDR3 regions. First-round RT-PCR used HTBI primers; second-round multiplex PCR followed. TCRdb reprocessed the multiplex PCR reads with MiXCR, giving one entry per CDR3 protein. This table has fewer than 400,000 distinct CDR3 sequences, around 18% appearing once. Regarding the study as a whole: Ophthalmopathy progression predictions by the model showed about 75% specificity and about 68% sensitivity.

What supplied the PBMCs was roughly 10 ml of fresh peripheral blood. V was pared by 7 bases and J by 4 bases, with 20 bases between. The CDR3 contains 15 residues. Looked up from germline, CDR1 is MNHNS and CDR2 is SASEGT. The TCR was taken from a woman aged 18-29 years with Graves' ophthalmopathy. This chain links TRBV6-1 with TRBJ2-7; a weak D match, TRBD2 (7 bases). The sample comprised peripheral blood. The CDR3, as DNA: TGTGCCAGCACCCAAGCGAGAAGGGGGGGTTACGAGCAGTACTTC. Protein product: CASTQARRGGYEQYF.